Following are 9 T cell receptor beta chains from one sample sequenced in a study of blood T cell repertoires in COVID-19 (dated by TCRdb to the early 2020s). The receptor library was made with the immunoSEQ multiplex PCR assay. Drawn from immuneACCESS, this table holds only the in-frame rearrangements with V and J called that TCRdb kept. Clones are partly lost; checked studies trace under half to an unresolved V gene and leave the rest unexplained. Counted in this sample were hundreds of thousands of clones; 84% of them appeared once. The ten largest clones take up 15% to 20% of the sample. Material for sequencing was peripheral blood. The receptors come from a man aged 30-40 years with active or convalescent COVID-19.

The chain links TRBV29-1 to TRBJ2-4; 7 nucleotides align to TRBD1. J was trimmed by 7 bases and V by 4 bases; bases with no gene match: 7. Germline CDR1 is SQVTM and CDR2 is ANQGSEA. The CDR3 spans 13 residues. CDR3 residues: CSVGQGELNIQYF. As DNA, the CDR3 is TGCAGCGTTGGCCAGGGGGAACTGAACATTCAGTACTTC.

The chain joins TRBV19 to TRBJ2-2; TRBD1 might be the D (5 bases). This CDR3 has 14 amino acids. Trimming took off 8 bases at V and 0 bases at J, with 10 bases between the two ends. Germline loops: CDR1 LNHDA, CDR2 SQIVND (reference sequence). The CDR3 loop reads CASSGSSNTGELFF. CDR3 bases: TGTGCCAGTTCAGGGTCTTCGAACACCGGGGAGCTGTTTTTT.

The CDR3 protein is CASSIDSSTGELFF. The CDR3 DNA is TGTGCCAGTAGTATAGATAGCTCCACCGGGGAGCTGTTTTTT. J is TRBJ2-2 and V is TRBV19; unclear D gene. This CDR3 contains 14 residues. Germline CDR1 LNHDA, CDR2 SQIVND (reference sequence). V shed 0 bases and J shed 4 bases, with 6 bases lying between them.

The chain carries TRBV3-1 (or the pseudogene TRBV3-2) and TRBJ2-1; 10 bases fit TRBD2. This CDR3 is 18 amino acids long. J gave up 0 bases and V 4 bases, and 9 bases lay outside the gene matches. CDR1 is LGHDT, CDR2 YNNKEL, per germline (reference sequence). The CDR3 bases are TGTGCCAGCAGCCCCAGATTAGCGGGGGGTGTCTCCTACAATGAGCAGTTCTTC. Translated: CASSPRLAGGVSYNEQFF.

The rearrangement uses TRBV28 and TRBJ1-1, with D possibly matching TRBD1 (6 bases). Trimming took 4 bases from V and 7 from J, leaving 10 bases between them. Germline V gene lookup returns CDR1 MDHEN and CDR2 SYDVKM. This CDR3 is built from 12 residues. CDR3 DNA: TGTGCCAGCAGTTCAGGGGTTTTTGAAGCTTTCTTT. Translating gives CASSSGVFEAFF.

The chain is built from TRBV19 and TRBJ1-6; D unclear. Trimming took 8 bases from V and 0 from J, leaving 23 bases between them. This CDR3 region has 19 residues. Germline V gives CDR1 LNHDA, CDR2 SQIVND (reference sequence). The CDR3, as DNA: TGTGCCAGTCCCCCCCAAGAGAGAGGAGGGAACTCCTATAATTCACCCCTCCACTTT. Its protein is CASPPQERGGNSYNSPLHF.

This clone was seen a few times. CDR3 bases: TGTGCCAGCAGCCAATTAGCGGGGGCCACAGATACGCAGTATTTT. It specifies CASSQLAGATDTQYF. This chain joins TRBV4-2 and TRBJ2-3; TRBD2 agrees at 9 bases. Germline loops: CDR1 LGHNA, CDR2 YNFKEQ. V gave up 2 bases and J gave up 2 bases; unmatched junction bases: 2. The CDR3 runs 15 residues.

This chain connects TRBV6-2 or TRBV6-3 to TRBJ1-6; TRBD1 aligns across 7 bases. The ends lost 5 bases at V and 7 bases at J; junction bases unmatched: 11. Germline CDR1 and CDR2: MNHEY and SVGEGT. The CDR3 contains 16 residues. Written as DNA, the CDR3 is TGTGCCAGCAGTGCTAATCTGGGGACAGACAATTCACCCCTCCACTTT. It yields the protein CASSANLGTDNSPLHF.

This clone was counted a few times. The genes are TRBV11-3 and TRBJ2-2, with 8 positions matching TRBD1. This CDR3 has 14 amino acids. Trimming removed 7 bases from V and 4 bases from J; junction bases left unmatched: 5. Germline V CDR1 and CDR2: SGHNT, YENEEA. Written as DNA, the CDR3 is TGTGCCAGCACCTCAACAGGGGGCACCGGGGAGCTGTTTTTT. As protein: CASTSTGGTGELFF.